This TCR beta chain was sequenced for a study of T cell responses to AZD1222 COVID-19 vaccine. Measured with immunoSEQ multiplex PCR; TCRdb has only the in-frame clones, and not every one. Altogether approximately 99,000 clones are present, 91% being singletons, with the ten largest covering around 8.6%. CDR3 size: 14 residues. V was clipped by 5 bases and J by 4 bases; unmatched bases: 6. From germline, CDR1 is SGHRS and CDR2 YFSETQ. This clone occurred once. The clonotype was recovered from an adult who received the AZD1222 COVID-19 vaccine. Specimen: peripheral blood, collected 28 days after the second AZD1222 dose. The rearrangement links TRBV5-1 to TRBJ2-3, with TRBD2 matching 8 bases. The CDR3: CASRLTGGPDTQYF. The CDR3 DNA sequence: TGCGCCAGCAGGTTGACGGGAGGGCCAGATACGCAGTATTTT.